These T cell receptor beta chains were read from a single sample in a study of radiotherapy plus CTLA-4 blockade in lung cancer. Measured with immunoSEQ multiplex PCR; TCRdb has only the in-frame clones, and not every one. The data show roughly 40,000 clones, with about four fifths seen just once and 20% to 25% held by the top ten. Sequenced material: peripheral blood, taken from a patient treated with radiotherapy plus ipilimumab. All receptors derive from a human donor with non-small cell lung cancer that progressed on radiotherapy plus ipilimumab. CDR3s include the opening cysteine and the closing phenylalanine or tryptophan. The D gene is left open where the match is weak. Part of the rows lack a size; the others show once, few, many or a class for expanded clones.

>.|.|TRBV18|TRBJ1-2
CASSPPSGNYGYTF
TGTGCCAGCTCACCACCGTCAGGGAACTATGGCTACACCTTC
>.|.|TRBV2|TRBJ1-2
CASSNDFPTLYGYTF
TGTGCCAGCAGTAACGACTTCCCGACCCTCTATGGCTACACCTTC
>.|few|TRBV5-1|TRBJ1-1
CASSLRGRENTEAFF
TGCGCCAGCAGCCTCCGAGGCAGGGAGAACACTGAAGCTTTCTTT
>TRBD1|.|TRBV4-3|TRBJ2-1
CASSQGTGDPYNEQFF
TGCGCCAGCAGCCAAGGTACAGGGGACCCCTACAATGAGCAGTTCTTC
>.|.|TRBV15|TRBJ2-3
CATSRDRAFTDTQYF
TGTGCCACCAGCAGAGATCGAGCGTTCACAGATACGCAGTATTTT
>TRBD2|few|TRBV13|TRBJ2-7
CASSPRGAYEQYF
TGTGCCAGCAGCCCCCGGGGGGCCTACGAGCAGTACTTC
>.|.|TRBV12-5|TRBJ1-4
CASGVGRGPGDEKLFF
TGTGCTAGTGGTGTAGGTAGGGGCCCTGGCGACGAAAAACTGTTTTTT
>.|.|TRBV5-1|TRBJ2-7
CASSLEVGSYEQYF
TGCGCCAGCAGCTTGGAAGTCGGGTCCTACGAGCAGTACTTC
>TRBD1|.|TRBV6-5|TRBJ1-1
CASVHRGNTEAFF
TGTGCCAGCGTCCACAGGGGGAACACTGAAGCTTTCTTT
>TRBD1|.|TRBV10-1|TRBJ1-2
CARVPGQGVYGYTF
TGCGCCAGGGTACCGGGACAGGGGGTTTATGGCTACACCTTC
>.|.|TRBV7-9|TRBJ1-5
CASSLGGRDTQPQHF
TGTGCCAGCAGCTTAGGCGGCAGGGACACTCAGCCCCAGCATTTT
>TRBD1|.|TRBV7-8|TRBJ1-5
CASSPPHKQGVNQPQHF
TGTGCCAGCAGTCCACCCCATAAACAGGGGGTGAATCAGCCCCAGCATTTT
>.|.|TRBV15|TRBJ2-7
CATSSLLGTVSF
TGTGCCACCAGCTCGCTGCTCGGGACTGTTTCTTTC
>.|few|TRBV9|TRBJ2-1
CASSVARDFRNEQFF
TGTGCCAGCAGCGTAGCAAGGGACTTTCGCAATGAGCAGTTCTTC
>TRBD2|.|TRBV6-1|TRBJ2-3
CASSGELAGGPGTDTQYF
TGTGCCAGCAGTGGAGAACTAGCGGGGGGGCCGGGCACAGATACGCAGTATTTT
>TRBD1|once|TRBV29-1|TRBJ2-2
CSGLGQGRTGELFF
TGCAGCGGGCTAGGACAGGGACGAACCGGGGAGCTGTTTTTT
>TRBD2|.|TRBV10-3|TRBJ2-1
CAISESSSGGANEQFF
TGTGCCATCAGTGAGTCGTCTAGCGGGGGGGCTAATGAGCAGTTCTTC